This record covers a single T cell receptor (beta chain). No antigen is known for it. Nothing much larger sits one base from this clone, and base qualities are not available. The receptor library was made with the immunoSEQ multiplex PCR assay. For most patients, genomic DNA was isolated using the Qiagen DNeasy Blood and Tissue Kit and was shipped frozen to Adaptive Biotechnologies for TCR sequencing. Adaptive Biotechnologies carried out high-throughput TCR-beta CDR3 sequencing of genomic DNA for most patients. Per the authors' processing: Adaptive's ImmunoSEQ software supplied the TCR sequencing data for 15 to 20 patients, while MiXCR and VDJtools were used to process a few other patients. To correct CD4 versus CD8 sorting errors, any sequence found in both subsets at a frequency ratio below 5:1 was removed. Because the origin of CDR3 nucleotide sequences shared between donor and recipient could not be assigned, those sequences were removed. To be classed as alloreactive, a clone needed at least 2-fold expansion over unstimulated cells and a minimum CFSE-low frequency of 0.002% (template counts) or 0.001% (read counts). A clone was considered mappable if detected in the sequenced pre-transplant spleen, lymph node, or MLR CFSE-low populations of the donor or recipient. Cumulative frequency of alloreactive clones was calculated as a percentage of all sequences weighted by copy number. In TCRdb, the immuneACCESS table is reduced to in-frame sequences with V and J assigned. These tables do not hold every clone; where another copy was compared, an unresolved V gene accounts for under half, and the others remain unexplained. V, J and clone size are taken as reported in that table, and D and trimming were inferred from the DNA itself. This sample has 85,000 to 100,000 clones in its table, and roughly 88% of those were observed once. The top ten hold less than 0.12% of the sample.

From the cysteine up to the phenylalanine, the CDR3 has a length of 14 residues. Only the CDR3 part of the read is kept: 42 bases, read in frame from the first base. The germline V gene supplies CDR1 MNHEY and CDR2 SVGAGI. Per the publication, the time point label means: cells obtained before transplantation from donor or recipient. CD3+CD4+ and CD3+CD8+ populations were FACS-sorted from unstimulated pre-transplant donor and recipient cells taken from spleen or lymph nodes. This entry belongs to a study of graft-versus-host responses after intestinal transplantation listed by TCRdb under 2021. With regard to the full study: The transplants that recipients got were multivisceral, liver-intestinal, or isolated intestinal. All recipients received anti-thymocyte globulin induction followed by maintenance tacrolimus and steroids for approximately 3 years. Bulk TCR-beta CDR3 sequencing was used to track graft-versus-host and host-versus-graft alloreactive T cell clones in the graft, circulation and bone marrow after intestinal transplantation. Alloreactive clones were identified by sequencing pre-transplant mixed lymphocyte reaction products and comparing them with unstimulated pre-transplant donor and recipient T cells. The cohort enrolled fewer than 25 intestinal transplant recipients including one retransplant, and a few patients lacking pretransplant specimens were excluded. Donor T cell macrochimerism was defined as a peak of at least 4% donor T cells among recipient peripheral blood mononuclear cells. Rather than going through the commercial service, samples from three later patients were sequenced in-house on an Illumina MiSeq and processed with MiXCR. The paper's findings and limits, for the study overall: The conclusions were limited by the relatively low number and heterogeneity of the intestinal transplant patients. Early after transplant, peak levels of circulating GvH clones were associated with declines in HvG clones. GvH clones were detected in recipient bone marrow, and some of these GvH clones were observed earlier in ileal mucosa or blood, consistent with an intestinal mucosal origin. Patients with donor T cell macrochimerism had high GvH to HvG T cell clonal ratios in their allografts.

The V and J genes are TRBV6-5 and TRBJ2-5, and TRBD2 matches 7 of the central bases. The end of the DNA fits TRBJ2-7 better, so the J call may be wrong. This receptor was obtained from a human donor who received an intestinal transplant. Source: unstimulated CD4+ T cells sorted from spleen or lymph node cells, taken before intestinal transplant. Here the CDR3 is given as CASRTGGRSYEQYF. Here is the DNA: TGTGCCAGCCGGACCGGGGGGAGGTCCTACGAGCAGTACTTC.